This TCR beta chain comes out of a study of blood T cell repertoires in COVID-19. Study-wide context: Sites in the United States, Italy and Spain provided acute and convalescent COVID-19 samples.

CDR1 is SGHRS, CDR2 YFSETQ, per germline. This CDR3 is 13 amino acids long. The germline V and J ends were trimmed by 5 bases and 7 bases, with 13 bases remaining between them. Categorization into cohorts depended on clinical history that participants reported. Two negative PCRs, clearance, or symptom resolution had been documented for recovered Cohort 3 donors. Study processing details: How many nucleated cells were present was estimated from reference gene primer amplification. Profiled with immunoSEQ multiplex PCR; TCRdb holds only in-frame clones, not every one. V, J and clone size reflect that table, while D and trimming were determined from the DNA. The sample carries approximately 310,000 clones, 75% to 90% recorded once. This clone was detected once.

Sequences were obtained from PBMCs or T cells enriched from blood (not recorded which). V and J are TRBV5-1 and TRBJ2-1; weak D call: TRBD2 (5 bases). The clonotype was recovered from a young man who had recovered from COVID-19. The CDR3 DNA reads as TGCGCCAGCAGTACAATCCCGGGGAATGAGCAGTTCTTC. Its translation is CASSTIPGNEQFF.